The rows below give T cell receptor beta chains drawn from one sample of a study of cytomegalovirus exposure and HLA in healthy donors. Method: immunoSEQ multiplex PCR; TCRdb's copy keeps in-frame clones and lacks some. The repertoire holds 100,000 to 120,000 clones, over 9.5% seen once, with about a sixth in the top ten. Material: PBMCs. These receptors were taken from a man aged 40-49 years in good health and CMV-seropositive. Both conserved end residues are part of each CDR3. D genes are given only for firm matches. Rows give clone size only sometimes, using once, few, many, or a class for an expanded clone.

j_gene,d_gene,abundance,v_gene,CDR3nt,CDR3aa
TRBJ2-7,-,-,TRBV6-5,TGTGCCAGCAGTTACCCCACGGGGGTGCAGTACTTC,CASSYPTGVQYF
TRBJ1-1,TRBD1,-,TRBV5-1,TGCGCCAGCAGCTGGGACAGGGGCTCGAAAGCTTTCTTT,CASSWDRGSKAFF
TRBJ2-5,TRBD2,few,TRBV6-1,TGTGCCAGCACCCCTGGGGGAGGGTTAGAGACCCAGTACTTC,CASTPGGGLETQYF
TRBJ2-3,TRBD2,-,TRBV4-3,TGCGCCAGCAGCCAGAGCCTTACTAGCGGGATTAGATTGGATACGCAGTATTTT,CASSQSLTSGIRLDTQYF
TRBJ1-6,TRBD1,-,TRBV2,TGTGCCAGCAGAGATTTCCGGGACAGGGGTTCACCCCTCCACTTT,CASRDFRDRGSPLHF
TRBJ1-6,TRBD1,-,TRBV6-5,TGTGCCAGCAGTTCCCGGCAGGGGGGACTTTCACCCCTCCACTTT,CASSSRQGGLSPLHF
TRBJ2-7,-,few,TRBV5-1,TGCGCCAGCAGCTGGACGACAGGTTCCTACGAGCAGTACTTC,CASSWTTGSYEQYF
TRBJ2-1,TRBD2,-,TRBV27,TGTGCCAGCAGTCTAGCGGACTCCTACAATGAGCAGTTCTTC,CASSLADSYNEQFF
TRBJ1-5,TRBD1,few,TRBV5-8,TGTGCCAGCAGCCCCGGACAGGATAGCAATCAGCCCCAGCATTTT,CASSPGQDSNQPQHF
TRBJ2-5,TRBD1,-,TRBV2,TGTGCCAGCAGGGGGAGACAGGGGGGAGAGACCCAGTACTTC,CASRGRQGGETQYF
TRBJ1-6,TRBD1,few,TRBV5-1,TGCGCCAGCAGCCTAGGGGACAGGAATAATTCACCCCTCCACTTT,CASSLGDRNNSPLHF
TRBJ1-4,TRBD1,few,TRBV6-1,TGTGCCAGCAGAACACAGGGGGCGATTAATGAAAAACTGTTTTTT,CASRTQGAINEKLFF
TRBJ2-3,TRBD2,few,TRBV2,TGTGCCAGCAATGTAGCGGGCTCTAGCACAGATACGCAGTATTTT,CASNVAGSSTDTQYF
TRBJ1-5,-,few,TRBV19,TGTGCCAGTAGTATTGGGGGGGCGTTTCAGCCCCAGCATTTT,CASSIGGAFQPQHF
TRBJ2-1,TRBD2,-,TRBV28,TGTGCCAGCAGTTCGTTAGCGGGAGGGCCTCTCAATGAGCAGTTCTTC,CASSSLAGGPLNEQFF
TRBJ1-5,TRBD1,few,TRBV16,TGTGCCAGCAGCCTATCCCCGCGGGGCAGGGGGGACAATCAGCCCCAGCATTTT,CASSLSPRGRGDNQPQHF
TRBJ1-5,-,-,TRBV19,TGTGCCAGTAGTATAGGCAGGGATCAGCCCCAGCATTTT,CASSIGRDQPQHF